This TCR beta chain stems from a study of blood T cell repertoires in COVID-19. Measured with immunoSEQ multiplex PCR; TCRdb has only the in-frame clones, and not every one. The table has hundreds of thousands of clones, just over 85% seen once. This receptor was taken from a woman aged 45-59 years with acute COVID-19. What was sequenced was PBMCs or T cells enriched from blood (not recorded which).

CDR3 loop: CASSLELGGLARETQYF. CDR3 bases: TGTGCCAGCAGCTTAGAGCTGGGGGGACTAGCGAGAGAGACCCAGTACTTC. The genes are TRBV7-6 and TRBJ2-5; 10 positions match TRBD2. The CDR3 runs 17 residues. V shed 1 base and J 4 bases; nucleotides not matched to a gene: 9. The germline CDR1 and CDR2 sequences are SGHVS and FNYEAQ.